This T cell receptor (beta chain) came from a study of blood T cell repertoires in COVID-19 (dated by TCRdb to 2020 to 2021). Describing the broader study: The collaborator samples originated in the United States, Italy and Spain and spanned the acute and convalescent phases of COVID-19. The prospective study material was composed of cDNA or gDNA derived from T cells, B-cell-depleted T cells, or PBMCs. The dataset comprised deeply sampled blood TCRbeta repertoires from subjects exposed to, actively infected with, or recovered from COVID-19. The repertoires were made available in a free public database intended to serve as a resource for research on the immune response to SARS-CoV-2. The samples were drawn from the first 160 participants of the ongoing ImmuneRACE study and from 1,254 subjects provided by 6 global collaborators. A de-identified subject ID, COVID-19 status, age in years and sex were almost always included in the sample metadata. HLA class I and class II types, where available, came from metadata supplied by the sample provider rather than from assay-based typing.

The collaborating institutions used their own protocols to collect whole blood in K2EDTA tubes. For TCRbeta analysis, collaborator samples were shipped as frozen whole blood, as isolated PBMCs, or as DNA extracted from either sample type. Study-level results and caveats: The quantity of clinical and demographic metadata differed by source and by participant and was supplied without curation.

The immunoSEQ Assay, a bias-controlled multiplex PCR, was used to amplify TCRbeta CDR3 regions from genomic DNA. The published analysis was carried out like this. Within the assay, amplification of reference gene primers was used to estimate how many nucleated cells each sample contained. To quantify the absolute abundance of each unique TCRbeta CDR3 rearrangement, sequence reads were collapsed and filtered. For each sample, productive Simpson clonality was calculated as the square root of Simpson's diversity index over productive rearrangements. TCRdb re-hosts the immuneACCESS table, in-frame sequences only. Its copies lack some clones; in the studies checked, an unresolved V gene accounts for under half of them, and the cause for the rest is not known. Clone size and the V and J calls come from that table; the DNA yielded D and trimming. For this sample the table gives 70,000 to 95,000 clones, of which roughly nine tenths were detected only once. In total, the top ten clones hold roughly 2% of the sample.

This clone was found a few times. The antigen it recognizes is unknown. No base quality information exists; no much larger clone differs at one position. The germline V gene supplies CDR1 KGHDR and CDR2 SFDVKD. Inclusive of the bounding cysteine and phenylalanine, the CDR3 is 17 residues long. Only CDR3 DNA remains: 51 bases, in frame from the first base. V has 2 bases trimmed and J has 9 bases trimmed; junction bases matching no gene number 15. Here the chain combines TRBV24-1 and TRBJ2-7; TRBD1 matches 10 bases in the middle. The TCR was taken from a man in his fifties with acute or convalescent COVID-19. The sequenced sample consisted of peripheral blood. The DNA sequence is given as TGTGCCACCAGTGATTCCCCGGCCCGGACAGGGGGTTATGTGCAGTACTTC. Protein translation: CATSDSPARTGGYVQYF.